Listed below are T cell receptor beta chains from one sample, sequenced in a study of T cell responses to AZD1222 COVID-19 vaccine. TCRdb's copy holds only in-frame clones and misses some; the assay was immunoSEQ multiplex PCR. In the table there are about 99,000 clones, around nine tenths of which are singletons. This specimen was peripheral blood, taken on day 0 of AZD1222 vaccination. The receptors originated from an adult in good health. CDR3s include the opening cysteine and the closing phenylalanine or tryptophan. Fields, in order: J gene, V gene, D gene, CDR3 protein. D genes are given only for firm matches.

J gene: TRBJ1-6; V gene: TRBV27; D gene: TRBD1; CDR3 protein: CASSWTGEGNSPLHF
J gene: TRBJ1-5; V gene: TRBV7-6; D gene: NA; CDR3 protein: CASSLGAGYSNQPQHF
J gene: TRBJ1-6; V gene: TRBV5-1; D gene: TRBD1; CDR3 protein: CASSPDRPPLHF
J gene: TRBJ2-2; V gene: TRBV10-3; D gene: TRBD2; CDR3 protein: CAISGSGLALYTGELFF
J gene: TRBJ2-1; V gene: TRBV5-1; D gene: NA; CDR3 protein: CASRRTPDNEQFF
J gene: TRBJ1-2; V gene: TRBV24-1; D gene: NA; CDR3 protein: CATSESTVFYGYTF
J gene: TRBJ2-2; V gene: TRBV6-4; D gene: NA; CDR3 protein: CASSNRTGELFF
J gene: TRBJ2-1; V gene: TRBV3-1/TRBV3-2; D gene: TRBD2; CDR3 protein: CASRMGTSGGNEQFF
J gene: TRBJ1-4; V gene: TRBV19; D gene: NA; CDR3 protein: CASMEAGRVRNEKLFF
J gene: TRBJ1-1; V gene: TRBV5-1; D gene: NA; CDR3 protein: CASSPGAVNTEAFF
J gene: TRBJ1-2; V gene: TRBV24-1; D gene: NA; CDR3 protein: CATSDPTGREYRF
J gene: TRBJ1-2; V gene: TRBV6-5; D gene: NA; CDR3 protein: CASSAGPPNYGYTF
J gene: TRBJ2-1; V gene: TRBV7-9; D gene: TRBD2; CDR3 protein: CASSFALTSGAPTFF
J gene: TRBJ2-6; V gene: TRBV6-4; D gene: NA; CDR3 protein: CASSDTRGSGANVLTF
J gene: TRBJ2-5; V gene: TRBV2; D gene: TRBD2; CDR3 protein: CASSSGRVQETQYF
J gene: TRBJ1-4; V gene: TRBV21-1; D gene: NA; CDR3 protein: CASSKVGEKEKPFF
J gene: TRBJ1-1; V gene: TRBV27; D gene: NA; CDR3 protein: CASSNPPVRGRLNTEAFF
J gene: TRBJ2-1; V gene: TRBV5-1; D gene: TRBD1; CDR3 protein: CASSLLQGAYNEQFF
J gene: TRBJ2-2; V gene: TRBV5-5; D gene: NA; CDR3 protein: CASSLFLVRGNTGELFF
J gene: TRBJ2-3; V gene: TRBV15; D gene: NA; CDR3 protein: CATSRRRSDTQYF
J gene: TRBJ2-5; V gene: TRBV27; D gene: NA; CDR3 protein: CASRGNGFGKETQYF
J gene: TRBJ1-2; V gene: TRBV6-1; D gene: NA; CDR3 protein: CASSEEEADDGYTF
J gene: TRBJ1-1; V gene: TRBV6-5; D gene: TRBD1; CDR3 protein: CASSPYVGTGDEAFF
J gene: TRBJ1-1; V gene: TRBV3-1/TRBV3-2; D gene: NA; CDR3 protein: CASSQGRYTEAFF
J gene: TRBJ1-2; V gene: TRBV12-3/TRBV12-4; D gene: NA; CDR3 protein: CASSSRGSYGYTF
J gene: TRBJ1-6; V gene: TRBV4-3; D gene: TRBD1; CDR3 protein: CASSQGRTGPNSPLHF
J gene: TRBJ1-1; V gene: TRBV3-1/TRBV3-2; D gene: NA; CDR3 protein: CASRKGEGVNTEAFF
J gene: TRBJ1-1; V gene: TRBV7-3; D gene: NA; CDR3 protein: CASSLGIGNTEAFF
J gene: TRBJ1-2; V gene: TRBV15; D gene: NA; CDR3 protein: CATSRDLRQIQYGYTF
J gene: TRBJ2-1; V gene: TRBV24-1; D gene: TRBD1; CDR3 protein: CATSDRQGINEQFF
J gene: TRBJ1-4; V gene: TRBV18; D gene: NA; CDR3 protein: CASSRSVLDEKLFF
J gene: TRBJ2-1; V gene: TRBV7-9; D gene: TRBD2; CDR3 protein: CASSTTSGIDHEQFF
J gene: TRBJ1-5; V gene: TRBV19; D gene: TRBD1; CDR3 protein: CASSPETGGWGQPQHF
J gene: TRBJ1-1; V gene: TRBV5-4; D gene: NA; CDR3 protein: CASSLEAGDTEAFF
J gene: TRBJ2-3; V gene: TRBV6-2/TRBV6-3; D gene: NA; CDR3 protein: CASSYSAGDTQYF
J gene: TRBJ1-2; V gene: TRBV27; D gene: NA; CDR3 protein: CASSLFRGAAGYTF
J gene: TRBJ2-7; V gene: TRBV19; D gene: TRBD1; CDR3 protein: CASSIAGQGHEQYF
J gene: TRBJ2-5; V gene: TRBV4-2; D gene: NA; CDR3 protein: CASSQESGGTQYF
J gene: TRBJ1-4; V gene: TRBV3-1/TRBV3-2; D gene: NA; CDR3 protein: CASSQGRAEKLFF
J gene: TRBJ1-3; V gene: TRBV4-3; D gene: NA; CDR3 protein: CASSPGRDIGNTIYF
J gene: TRBJ1-1; V gene: TRBV2; D gene: NA; CDR3 protein: CASTRGKAYTEAFF
J gene: TRBJ2-4; V gene: TRBV18; D gene: NA; CDR3 protein: CASSPRDSVAKNIQYF